This is a list of T cell receptor beta chains from one sample in a study of CD4 and CD8 cells across lung adenocarcinoma regions. MiXCR was run by TCRdb on the PCR reads, yielding one entry per CDR3 protein. The sample has around 19,000 distinct CDR3 sequences, roughly half seen once. Sequenced sample: CD8+ T cells from the center of a lung tumor. These receptors were collected from a female donor with lung adenocarcinoma. The CD4 and CD8 labels of this study may be unreliable. CDR3s include the opening cysteine and the closing phenylalanine or tryptophan. A D gene is named only where the DNA matches it firmly. Expanded clones get a size class; other rows say once, few or many, or leave the size out.

TRBJ2-1,TRBV27,NA,NA,13,TGTGCCAGCAGTGGCTCGGCGGAGATAAAGCAGTTCTTC,CASSGSAEIKQFF
TRBJ1-2,TRBV27,large,NA,15,TGTGCCAGCAGTGTGAGGTTGGGGTTGTGGGATGGCTACACCTTC,CASSVRLGLWDGYTF
TRBJ2-3,TRBV7-2,many,TRBD2,18,TGTGCCAGCAGCTTGAGTCTAGCGGGAGGGCTGCGCACAGATACGCAGTATTTT,CASSLSLAGGLRTDTQYF
TRBJ2-5,TRBV6-1,NA,NA,14,TGTGCGAGCAGGGGGGGCCAGGACCAAGACACCCAGTACTTC,CASRGGQDQDTQYF
TRBJ2-6,TRBV28,few,NA,17,TGTGCCAGCAGCCCACCGCCGGGCAGGGCTGGGGCCAACGTCCTGACTTTC,CASSPPPGRAGANVLTF
TRBJ2-1,TRBV27,medium-sized,NA,15,TGTGCCAGCAGACCCGACCCCTATCTCTACAATGAGCAGTTCTTC,CASRPDPYLYNEQFF
TRBJ2-1,TRBV6-1,NA,NA,14,TGTGCCAGCTGGTCATCTAGTTCCTACAATGAGCAGTTCTTC,CASWSSSSYNEQFF
TRBJ2-4,TRBV10-2,NA,TRBD2,13,TGTGCGGTGGGGCGGGAGGCCAAAAACACGCAGTACTTC,CAVGREAKNTQYF
TRBJ2-5,TRBV27,few,NA,13,TGTGCCAGCAGAGGGTTTGTACAAAAGACCCAGTACTTC,CASRGFVQKTQYF
TRBJ2-5,TRBV7-2,NA,TRBD2,15,TGTGCCAGCAGCTTAAGCGTGGAAACGGGGGGGGTCCAGTACTTC,CASSLSVETGGVQYF
TRBJ2-2,TRBV14,many,TRBD1,17,TGTGCCAGCAGCCCCGTGACAGGGCCCGCGGTAGCCGGGGAGCTGTTTTTT,CASSPVTGPAVAGELFF
TRBJ2-7,TRBV10-1,NA,NA,14,TGCGCCAGCAGTGAAGGAGCTACGGGGGACGAGCAGTACTTC,CASSEGATGDEQYF
TRBJ1-1,TRBV6-5,NA,TRBD1,16,TGTGCCAGCAGTTCGTTGACGGGACAGCCGAACACTGAAGCTTTCTTT,CASSSLTGQPNTEAFF
TRBJ2-7,TRBV20-1,NA,TRBD2,15,TGCAGTGCTAGAAAAGATGAAGCGGGAGCAGGAGAGCAGTACTTC,CSARKDEAGAGEQYF
TRBJ2-3,TRBV6-5,NA,NA,16,TGTGCCAGCAGTTACTATGCCGAGAAGAGCACAGATACGCAGTATTTT,CASSYYAEKSTDTQYF
TRBJ2-3,TRBV27,NA,NA,14,TGTGCGAGCGGCGGGGGCCGGGACCAAGAGACGCAGTATTTC,CASGGGRDQETQYF
TRBJ1-2,TRBV6-1,many,TRBD1,14,TGTGCCAGCAGTCCATCCAGGACAGGCTCTGGCTACACCTTC,CASSPSRTGSGYTF
TRBJ2-4,TRBV30,few,NA,13,TGTGCCTGGAGGGATGTTGGCCGCTACATTCAGTACTTC,CAWRDVGRYIQYF
TRBJ2-3,TRBV6-4,NA,NA,13,TGTGCCAGCAGTGGCCAAGTGGGAGATACGCAGTATTTT,CASSGQVGDTQYF
TRBJ2-7,TRBV6-1,few,NA,12,TGTGCCAGCAGTGGGGGAGCCTACGAGCAGTACTTC,CASSGGAYEQYF
TRBJ2-6,TRBV14,NA,NA,16,TGTGCCAGCAGCCAAGGGGGATACTCTGGGGCCAACGTCCTGACTTTC,CASSQGGYSGANVLTF
TRBJ2-5,TRBV6-1,NA,TRBD2,15,TGTGCCAGCACAGGACTAGCGGGAGAATGGGAGACCCAGTACTTC,CASTGLAGEWETQYF
TRBJ1-1,TRBV6-1,NA,NA,13,TGTGCCAGCAGACTAGGGAAGGACACTGAAGCTTTCTTT,CASRLGKDTEAFF
TRBJ2-6,TRBV6-1,few,NA,15,TGTGCCAGCAGTGAGCAGGCTTCCTGGGCCAACGTCCTGACTTTC,CASSEQASWANVLTF
TRBJ2-1,TRBV6-5,medium-sized,TRBD1,17,TGTGCCAGCAGAATTAGACAGGGGATATTGCGGGGAAATGAGCAGTTCTTC,CASRIRQGILRGNEQFF
TRBJ1-1,TRBV12-5,NA,NA,16,TGTGCTAGTGGTTTGGTTAGGGACTGGGTTGCCCCGTGGGCTTTCTTT,CASGLVRDWVAPWAFF
TRBJ2-3,TRBV4-1,NA,NA,15,TGCGCCAGCAGCCAGGGGCTGTGTGGCACAGATATGCAGTATTTT,CASSQGLCGTDMQYF
TRBJ2-5,TRBV10-1,NA,TRBD1,14,TGCGCGGGCAGAGGGGGCCGAGACAAAGAGACGCAGTACTTC,CAGRGGRDKETQYF
TRBJ2-4,TRBV27,NA,NA,15,TGTGCCAGCAGGCCGGGGGTGGGAGTCAAAAACACGCAGTATTTC,CASRPGVGVKNTQYF
TRBJ2-7,TRBV10-1,NA,NA,13,TGCGCCTGGGGGCTGGGTGCCACAAATACGCAGTACTTC,CAWGLGATNTQYF